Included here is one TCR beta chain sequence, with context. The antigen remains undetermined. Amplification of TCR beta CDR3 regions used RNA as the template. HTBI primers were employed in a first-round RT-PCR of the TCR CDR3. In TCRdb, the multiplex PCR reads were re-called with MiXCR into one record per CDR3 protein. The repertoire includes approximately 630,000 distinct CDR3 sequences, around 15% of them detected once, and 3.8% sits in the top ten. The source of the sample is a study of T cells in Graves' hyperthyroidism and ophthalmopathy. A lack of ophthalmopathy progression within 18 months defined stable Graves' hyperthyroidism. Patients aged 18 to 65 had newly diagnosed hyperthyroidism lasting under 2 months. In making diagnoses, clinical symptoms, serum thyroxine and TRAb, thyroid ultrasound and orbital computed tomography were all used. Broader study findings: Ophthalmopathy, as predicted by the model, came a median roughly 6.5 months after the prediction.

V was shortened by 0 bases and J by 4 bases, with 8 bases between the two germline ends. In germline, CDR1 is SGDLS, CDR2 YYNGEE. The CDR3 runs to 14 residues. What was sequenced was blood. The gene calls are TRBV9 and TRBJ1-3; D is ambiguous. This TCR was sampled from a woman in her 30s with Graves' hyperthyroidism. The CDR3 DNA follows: TGTGCCAGCAGCGTAGGGGATTTCGGAAACACCATATATTTT. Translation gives CASSVGDFGNTIYF. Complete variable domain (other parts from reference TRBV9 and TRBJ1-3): DSGVTQTPKHLITATGQRVTLRCSPRSGDLSVYWYQQSLDQGLQFLIQYYNGEERAKGNILERFSAQQFPDLHSELNLSSLELGDSALYFCASSVGDFGNTIYFGEGSWLTVV.